Listed below are T cell receptor beta chains from one sample, sequenced in a study of T cells in tumors after PD-1 blockade. Some clones are missing from TCRdb's copy, which holds only in-frame ones; the method was immunoSEQ multiplex PCR. The sample lists tens of thousands of clones, roughly 73% occurring once. The source was PBMCs, collected before anti-PD-1 treatment. The receptor source for this set is a human donor with basal cell carcinoma. The CDR3 runs from the conserved cysteine through the conserved F or W. The order of the fields is clone size, D gene, V gene, CDR3 length, J gene, CDR3 DNA, CDR3 protein. The D gene is left open where the match is weak. Clone size appears in some rows only: once, few, many, or a class for an expanded clone.

>few|.|TRBV7-9|13|TRBJ1-1
TGTGCCAGCAGCTTAGGGAAGGACACTGAAGCTTTCTTT
CASSLGKDTEAFF
>.|.|TRBV12-3/TRBV12-4|13|TRBJ2-7
TGTGCCAGCAGATTTAGTGGGTCTGACGAGCAGTACTTC
CASRFSGSDEQYF
>.|TRBD2|TRBV5-4|14|TRBJ2-1
TGTGCCAGCAGCTGGACTAGCGGGAGTTATGAGCAGTTCTTC
CASSWTSGSYEQFF
>.|.|TRBV29-1|12|TRBJ2-7
TGCAGCGTTAGTGGGACGAACTACGAGCAGTACTTC
CSVSGTNYEQYF
>once|TRBD2|TRBV27|15|TRBJ2-7
TGTGCCAGCAGTCCCTTGGGAGGGATTAACTACGAGCAGTACTTC
CASSPLGGINYEQYF
>.|.|TRBV4-1|13|TRBJ1-5
TGCGCCAGCAGCCAAGATTTGGGGCAGCCCCAGCATTTT
CASSQDLGQPQHF
>.|.|TRBV7-9|14|TRBJ2-5
TGTGCCAGCAGCTTAGGGTCCTTGTTAGAGACCCAGTACTTC
CASSLGSLLETQYF
>.|.|TRBV6-2/TRBV6-3|15|TRBJ2-1
TGTGCCAGCAGTAAGGGGGGGGCCCCCTACAATGAGCAGTTCTTC
CASSKGGAPYNEQFF
>.|.|TRBV7-2|14|TRBJ2-3
TGTGCCAGCAGCCCGACTGGGCCCACAGATACGCAGTATTTT
CASSPTGPTDTQYF
>.|.|TRBV5-4|16|TRBJ1-3
TGTGCCAGCAGCTTAGGCCCGGCCCAGGGTGGAAACACCATATATTTT
CASSLGPAQGGNTIYF
>.|TRBD1|TRBV2|14|TRBJ2-7
TGTGCCAGCAGTCCCGGGACAGGGGGCTACGAGCAGTACTTC
CASSPGTGGYEQYF
>.|TRBD2|TRBV5-1|16|TRBJ2-3
TGCGCCAGCAGCTCCCGGACTAGCGGGAGCACAGATACGCAGTATTTT
CASSSRTSGSTDTQYF
>.|.|TRBV2|12|TRBJ1-2
TGTGCCAGCAGCGAAACGGCGCGTGGCTACACCTTC
CASSETARGYTF
>.|.|TRBV2|14|TRBJ1-4
TGTGCCAGCAGTGACGGGCAGGGGTCCGAAAAACTGTTTTTT
CASSDGQGSEKLFF
>.|.|TRBV21-1|16|TRBJ2-5
TGTGCCAGCAGATTCGGACGACTCCTAGGGGGCGAGACCCAGTACTTC
CASRFGRLLGGETQYF
>.|.|TRBV12-3/TRBV12-4|12|TRBJ1-1
TGTGCCAGCAGTTTGGAGGGGACTGAAGCTTTCTTT
CASSLEGTEAFF
>.|.|TRBV28|14|TRBJ2-7
TGTGCCAGCAGCTACCCGGGATCCCGGCTCGAGCAGTACTTC
CASSYPGSRLEQYF
>.|TRBD1|TRBV5-1|16|TRBJ2-2
TGCGCCAGCAGCTTTATGACAGGGGGCAACACCGGGGAGCTGTTTTTT
CASSFMTGGNTGELFF
>.|TRBD2|TRBV18|15|TRBJ2-1
TGTGCCAGCTCACCTAGCGGGAGTGAAGGATTGCCGTCGGTCTTC
CASSPSGSEGLPSVF
>.|.|TRBV10-2|15|TRBJ2-3
TGCGCCAGCAGTGACCGATCGGGAAGCACAGATACGCAGTATTTT
CASSDRSGSTDTQYF
>.|TRBD1|TRBV28|15|TRBJ2-1
TGTGCCAGCAGTCCCTCGGGACAGGGTGACAATGAGCAGTTCTTC
CASSPSGQGDNEQFF
>.|.|TRBV7-2|13|TRBJ1-1
TGTGCCAGCAGGCGTAACCCGAACACTGAAGCTTTCTTT
CASRRNPNTEAFF
>.|.|TRBV18|14|TRBJ2-7
TGTGCCAGCTCATCATCAGCCGCCGGTGTCGAGCAGTACTTC
CASSSSAAGVEQYF
>.|.|TRBV10-3|12|TRBJ1-2
TGTGCCATCAACTCGGAGGGAGCTGGCTACACCTTC
CAINSEGAGYTF
>.|TRBD2|TRBV3-1/TRBV3-2|20|TRBJ2-3
TGTGCCAGCAGCCAAGAAATGATACTCGGACTAGCGGGGGGCCTAGATACGCAGTATTTT
CASSQEMILGLAGGLDTQYF
>few|.|TRBV7-3|13|TRBJ1-1
TGTGCCAGCAGCTCCACATTAGACACTGAAGCTTTCTTT
CASSSTLDTEAFF
>.|.|TRBV19|15|TRBJ1-6
TGTGCCAGTAGTTCGGCGAGTCTGGTGGATTCACCCCTCCACTTT
CASSSASLVDSPLHF
>.|.|TRBV27|15|TRBJ2-2
TGTGCCAGCCAGCCGGACAAACAACGCGTCGGGGAGCTGTTTTTT
CASQPDKQRVGELFF
>medium-sized|.|TRBV27|14|TRBJ1-3
TGTGCCAGCAGTTCGCCGGGACAAGGAAACACCATATATTTT
CASSSPGQGNTIYF
>.|TRBD2|TRBV11-3|13|TRBJ2-5
TGTGCCAGCAGCTTAACTAGCGAAGAGACCCAGTACTTC
CASSLTSEETQYF
>medium-sized|TRBD2|TRBV2|19|TRBJ2-1
TGTGCCCGCAGTGACGGGGGGGCGCGGGAGGGGAGCTCCTACAATGAGCAGTTCTTC
CARSDGGAREGSSYNEQFF
>.|.|TRBV2|19|TRBJ2-1
TGTGCCACCAGTGATGGGGGGGCGCGGGCGGGGAGCTCCTACAATGAGCAGTTCTTC
CATSDGGARAGSSYNEQFF
>.|TRBD1|TRBV12-3/TRBV12-4|13|TRBJ1-4
TGTGCCAGCACCAGACAGGGGAATGAAAAACTGTTTTTT
CASTRQGNEKLFF
>.|TRBD2|TRBV7-6|18|TRBJ2-1
TGTGCCAGCAGCTTAGGGACTAGCGGGGGGGCCCTTAACAATGAGCAGTTCTTC
CASSLGTSGGALNNEQFF
>.|TRBD1|TRBV27|15|TRBJ2-2
TGTGCCAGCAGGAGGGGGCTGGCCAACACCGGGGAGCTGTTTTTT
CASRRGLANTGELFF
>.|.|TRBV6-5|11|TRBJ2-7
TGTGCCAGCAGGCAGGGTAACGAGCAGTACTTC
CASRQGNEQYF
>.|.|TRBV5-6|15|TRBJ1-1
TGTGCCAGCAGCTTTCAGGGCTGGGTGAACACTGAAGCTTTCTTT
CASSFQGWVNTEAFF
>once|TRBD2|TRBV5-1|18|TRBJ2-7
TGCGCCAGCAGCTTTTTGGGACTAGCGGGGGGCGGCTCCTACGAGCAGTACTTC
CASSFLGLAGGGSYEQYF
>few|TRBD1|TRBV7-9|15|TRBJ2-7
TGTGCCAGCAGCTTATTCCCAGACAGGGCTTACGAGCAGTACTTC
CASSLFPDRAYEQYF
>.|.|TRBV28|12|TRBJ2-5
TGTGCCAGCAGTTCAAGGTTCGAGACCCAGTACTTC
CASSSRFETQYF
>.|.|TRBV5-3|16|TRBJ2-7
TGTGCCTCCCACCCCCACGGGGGAGGATTAATCTACGAGCAGTACTTC
CASHPHGGGLIYEQYF
>.|.|TRBV6-5|13|TRBJ1-1
TGTGCCAGTGTCGTGAGGGCGAACACTGAAGCTTTCTTT
CASVVRANTEAFF
>.|.|TRBV28|15|TRBJ1-2
TGTGCCAGCAGTCCGCTCCGGGGTGGCGGCTATGGCTACACCTTC
CASSPLRGGGYGYTF
>.|TRBD2|TRBV7-3|15|TRBJ2-3
TGTGCCAGCAGCTTAATGGGACTAGCAGCAGATACGCAGTATTTT
CASSLMGLAADTQYF
>.|.|TRBV2|15|TRBJ2-7
TGTGCCAGCAGTATTACAGAATCCCTAAACTACGAGCAGTACTTC
CASSITESLNYEQYF
>medium-sized|.|TRBV10-3|11|TRBJ2-1
TGTGCCATCAGTGCGGGTAATGAGCAGTTCTTC
CAISAGNEQFF
>.|TRBD1|TRBV7-2|15|TRBJ2-5
TGTGCCAGCAGCTTAGGACAGGGTGGAAGAGGGACCCAGTACTTC
CASSLGQGGRGTQYF
>.|TRBD1|TRBV28|15|TRBJ1-5
TGTGCCAGCAGCCCCCCAGACAGGGAGCATCAGCCCCAGCATTTT
CASSPPDREHQPQHF
>.|.|TRBV5-5|14|TRBJ1-5
TGTGCCAGCAGCCCCAGACAGTTTAGTGGGCCCCAGCATTTT
CASSPRQFSGPQHF
>.|TRBD2|TRBV3-1/TRBV3-2|13|TRBJ2-7
TGTGCCAGCAGCCAAGTTCCTAGCGGGATACAGTACTTC
CASSQVPSGIQYF
>once|.|TRBV27|13|TRBJ2-2
TGTGCCAGCAGTTTCCAGTTTCCATCGGAGCTGTTTTTT
CASSFQFPSELFF
>.|TRBD1|TRBV27|14|TRBJ1-1
TGTGCCAGCAGTTTGGGACAGCAGAACACTGAAGCTTTCTTT
CASSLGQQNTEAFF
>.|TRBD1|TRBV30|12|TRBJ2-3
TGTGCCTGGAAAGGGGACAGGGATACGCAGTATTTT
CAWKGDRDTQYF